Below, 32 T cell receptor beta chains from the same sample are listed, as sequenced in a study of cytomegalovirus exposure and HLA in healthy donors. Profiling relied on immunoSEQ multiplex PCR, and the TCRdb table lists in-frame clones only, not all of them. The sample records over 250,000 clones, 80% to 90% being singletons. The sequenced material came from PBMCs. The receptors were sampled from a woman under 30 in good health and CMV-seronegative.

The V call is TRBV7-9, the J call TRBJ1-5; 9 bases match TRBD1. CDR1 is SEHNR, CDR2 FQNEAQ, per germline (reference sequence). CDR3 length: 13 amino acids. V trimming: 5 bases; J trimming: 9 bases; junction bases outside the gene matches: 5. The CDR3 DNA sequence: TGTGCCAGCAGCCAGGGACAGGGAGGGCCCCAGCATTTT. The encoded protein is CASSQGQGGPQHF.

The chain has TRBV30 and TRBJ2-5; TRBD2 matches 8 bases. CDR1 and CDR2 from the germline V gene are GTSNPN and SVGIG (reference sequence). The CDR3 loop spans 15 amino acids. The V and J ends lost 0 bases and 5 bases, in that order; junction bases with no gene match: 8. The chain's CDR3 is CAWSVRGGRRETQYF. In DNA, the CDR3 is TGTGCCTGGAGTGTACGGGGGGGGCGCCGGGAGACCCAGTACTTC.

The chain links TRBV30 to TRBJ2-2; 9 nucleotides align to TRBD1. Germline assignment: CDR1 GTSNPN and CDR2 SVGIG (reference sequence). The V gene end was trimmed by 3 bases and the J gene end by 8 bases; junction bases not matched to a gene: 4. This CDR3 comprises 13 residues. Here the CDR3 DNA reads TGTGCCTGGAGGACAGGGGGTGTGGGGGAGCTGTTTTTT. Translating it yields CAWRTGGVGELFF.

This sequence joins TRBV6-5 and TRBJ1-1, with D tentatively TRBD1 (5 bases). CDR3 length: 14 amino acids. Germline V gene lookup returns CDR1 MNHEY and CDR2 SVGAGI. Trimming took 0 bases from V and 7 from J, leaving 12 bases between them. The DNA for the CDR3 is TGTGCCAGCAGTTACTCGGGGCCCCAATTTGAAGCTTTCTTT. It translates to CASSYSGPQFEAFF.

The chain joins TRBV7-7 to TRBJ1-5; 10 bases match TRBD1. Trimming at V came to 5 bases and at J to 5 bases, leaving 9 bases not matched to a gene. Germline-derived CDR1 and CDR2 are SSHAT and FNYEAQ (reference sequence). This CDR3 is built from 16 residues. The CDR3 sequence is CASSEADRGRDQPQHF. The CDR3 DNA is TGTGCCAGCAGCGAGGCCGACAGGGGGCGAGATCAGCCCCAGCATTTT. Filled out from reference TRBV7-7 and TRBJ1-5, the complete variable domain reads GAGVSQSPRYKVTKRGQDVTLRCDPISSHATLYWYQQALGQGPEFLTYFNYEAQPDKSGLPSDRFSAERPEGSISTLTIQRTEQRDSAMYRCASSEADRGRDQPQHFGDGTRLSIL.

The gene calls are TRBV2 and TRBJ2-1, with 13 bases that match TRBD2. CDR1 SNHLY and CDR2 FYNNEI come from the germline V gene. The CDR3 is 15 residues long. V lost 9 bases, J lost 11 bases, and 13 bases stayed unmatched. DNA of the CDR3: TGTGCCAGACCCGAAGGGACTAGCGGGAACACTCAGCAGTTCTTC. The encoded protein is CARPEGTSGNTQQFF. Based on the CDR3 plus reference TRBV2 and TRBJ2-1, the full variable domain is EPEVTQTPSHQVTQMGQEVILRCVPISNHLYFYWYRQILGQKVEFLVSFYNNEISEKSEIFDDQFSVERPDGSNFTLKIRSTKLEDSAMYFCARPEGTSGNTQQFFGPGTRLTVL.

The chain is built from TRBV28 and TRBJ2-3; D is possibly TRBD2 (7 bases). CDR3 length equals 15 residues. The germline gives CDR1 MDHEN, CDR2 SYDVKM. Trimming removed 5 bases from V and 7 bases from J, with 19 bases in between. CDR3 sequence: CASSLYTGGAHTQYF. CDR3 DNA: TGTGCCAGCAGTCTATACACGGGGGGCGCACATACGCAGTATTTT.

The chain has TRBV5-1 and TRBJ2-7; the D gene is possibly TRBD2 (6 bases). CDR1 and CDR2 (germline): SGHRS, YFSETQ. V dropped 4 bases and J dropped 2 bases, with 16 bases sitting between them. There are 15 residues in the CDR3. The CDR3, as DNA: TGCGCCAGCAGCCCGATGGGCAGGGAGGCCTACGAGCAGTACTTC. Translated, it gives CASSPMGREAYEQYF.

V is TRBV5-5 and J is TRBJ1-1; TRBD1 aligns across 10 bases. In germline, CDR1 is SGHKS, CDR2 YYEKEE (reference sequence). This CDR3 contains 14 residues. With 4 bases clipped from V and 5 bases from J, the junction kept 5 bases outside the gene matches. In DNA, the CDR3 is TGTGCCAGCAGCAGGGGACAGGGGAGGACTGAAGCTTTCTTT. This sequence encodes CASSRGQGRTEAFF.

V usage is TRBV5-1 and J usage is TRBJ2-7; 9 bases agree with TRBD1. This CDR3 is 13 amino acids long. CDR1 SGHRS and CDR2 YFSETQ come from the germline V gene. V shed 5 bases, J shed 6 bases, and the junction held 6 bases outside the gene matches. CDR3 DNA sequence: TGCGCCAGCAGTTCGGGACAGGGAGGCGAGCAGTACTTC. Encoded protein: CASSSGQGGEQYF.

Here the CDR3 DNA reads TGTGCCAGTAGTATCTCGGACAGGACAGATACGCAGTATTTT. Protein: CASSISDRTDTQYF. The chain couples TRBV19 to TRBJ2-3; 7 bases line up with TRBD1. V was pared by 3 bases and J by 3 bases, with 3 bases of the junction left unmatched. CDR3 length: 14 amino acids. CDR1 LNHDA and CDR2 SQIVND come from the germline V gene (reference sequence).

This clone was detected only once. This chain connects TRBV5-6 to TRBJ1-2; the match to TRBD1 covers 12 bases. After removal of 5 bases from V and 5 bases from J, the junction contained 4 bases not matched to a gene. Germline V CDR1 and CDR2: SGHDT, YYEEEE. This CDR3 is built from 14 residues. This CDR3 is CASRGQGARYGYTF. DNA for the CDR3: TGTGCCAGCAGGGGACAGGGGGCAAGGTATGGCTACACCTTC.

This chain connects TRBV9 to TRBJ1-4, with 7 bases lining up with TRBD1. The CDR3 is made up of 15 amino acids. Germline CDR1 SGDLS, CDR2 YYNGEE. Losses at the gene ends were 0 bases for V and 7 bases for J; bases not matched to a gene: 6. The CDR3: CASSVGGGGGEKLFF. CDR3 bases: TGTGCCAGCAGCGTAGGAGGGGGCGGTGGTGAAAAACTGTTTTTT. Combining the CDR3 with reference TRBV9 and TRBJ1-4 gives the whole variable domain DSGVTQTPKHLITATGQRVTLRCSPRSGDLSVYWYQQSLDQGLQFLIQYYNGEERAKGNILERFSAQQFPDLHSELNLSSLELGDSALYFCASSVGGGGGEKLFFGSGTQLSVL.

The CDR3 sequence: CASSVNTGELFF. The DNA for the CDR3 is TGTGCCAGCAGTGTAAACACCGGGGAGCTGTTTTTT. The rearrangement uses TRBV2 and TRBJ2-2; D uncertain. Germline V CDR1 and CDR2: SNHLY, FYNNEI. This CDR3 is built from 12 residues. Trimming removed 4 bases at V and 2 bases at J, with 2 bases between.

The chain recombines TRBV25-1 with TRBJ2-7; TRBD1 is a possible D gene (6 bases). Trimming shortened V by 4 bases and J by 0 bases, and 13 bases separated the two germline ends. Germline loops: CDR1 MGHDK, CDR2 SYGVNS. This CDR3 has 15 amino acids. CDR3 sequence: CASSGYRDTSYEQYF. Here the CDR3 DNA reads TGTGCCAGCAGTGGCTACCGGGACACCTCCTACGAGCAGTACTTC.

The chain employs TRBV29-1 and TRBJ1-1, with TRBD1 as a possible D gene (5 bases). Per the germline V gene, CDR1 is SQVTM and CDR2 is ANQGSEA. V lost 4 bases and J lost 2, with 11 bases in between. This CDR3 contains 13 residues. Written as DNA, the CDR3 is TGCAGCGTTGTCGGCGGGGGAAACACTGAAGCTTTCTTT. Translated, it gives CSVVGGGNTEAFF.

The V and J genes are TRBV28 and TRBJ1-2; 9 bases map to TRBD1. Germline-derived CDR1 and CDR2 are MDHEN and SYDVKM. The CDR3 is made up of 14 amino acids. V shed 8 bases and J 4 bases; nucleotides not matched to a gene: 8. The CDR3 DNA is TGTGCCAGCTCGGGAGGGGGACAGGGCTATGGCTACACCTTC. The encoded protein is CASSGGGQGYGYTF.

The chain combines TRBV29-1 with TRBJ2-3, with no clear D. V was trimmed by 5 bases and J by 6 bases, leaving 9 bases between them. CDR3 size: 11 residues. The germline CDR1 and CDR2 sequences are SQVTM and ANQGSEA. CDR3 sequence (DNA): TGCAGCGTTACCAGAGCGGATACGCAGTATTTT. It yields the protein CSVTRADTQYF.

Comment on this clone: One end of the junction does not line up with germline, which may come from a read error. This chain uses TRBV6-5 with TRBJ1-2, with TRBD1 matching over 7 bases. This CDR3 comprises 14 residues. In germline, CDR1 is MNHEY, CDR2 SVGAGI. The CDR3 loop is CASCYRGLPYGYTF. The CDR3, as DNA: TGTGCCAGCTGTTACAGGGGACTTCCCTATGGCTACACCTTC.

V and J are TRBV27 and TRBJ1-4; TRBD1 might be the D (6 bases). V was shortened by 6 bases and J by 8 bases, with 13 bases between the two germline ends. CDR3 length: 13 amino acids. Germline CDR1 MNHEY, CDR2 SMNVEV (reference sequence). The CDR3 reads CASSNREGEKLFF. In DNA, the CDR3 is TGTGCCAGCAGCAACAGGGAGGGGGAAAAACTGTTTTTT. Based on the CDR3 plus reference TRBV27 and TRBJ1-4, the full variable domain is EAQVTQNPRYLITVTGKKLTVTCSQNMNHEYMSWYRQDPGLGLRQIYYSMNVEVTDKGDVPEGYKVSRKEKRNFPLILESPSPNQTSLYFCASSNREGEKLFFGSGTQLSVL.

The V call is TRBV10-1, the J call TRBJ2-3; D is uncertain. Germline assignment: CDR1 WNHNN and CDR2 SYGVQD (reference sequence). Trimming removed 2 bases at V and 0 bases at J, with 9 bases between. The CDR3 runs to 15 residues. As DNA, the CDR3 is TGCGCCAGCAGTGAGGTGGGCCTTAGCACAGATACGCAGTATTTT. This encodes CASSEVGLSTDTQYF.

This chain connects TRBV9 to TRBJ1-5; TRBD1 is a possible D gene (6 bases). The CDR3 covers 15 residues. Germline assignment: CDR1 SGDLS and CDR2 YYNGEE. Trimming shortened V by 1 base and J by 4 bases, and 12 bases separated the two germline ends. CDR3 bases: TGTGCCAGCAGCGTAACAGGGTCCAGGAATCAGCCCCAGCATTTT. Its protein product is CASSVTGSRNQPQHF.

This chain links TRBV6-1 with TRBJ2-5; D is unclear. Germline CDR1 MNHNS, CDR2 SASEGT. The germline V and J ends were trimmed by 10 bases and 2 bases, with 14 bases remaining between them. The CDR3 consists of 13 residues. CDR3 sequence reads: CATTRFGQETQYF. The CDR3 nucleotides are TGTGCCACTACCCGATTCGGGCAAGAGACCCAGTACTTC.

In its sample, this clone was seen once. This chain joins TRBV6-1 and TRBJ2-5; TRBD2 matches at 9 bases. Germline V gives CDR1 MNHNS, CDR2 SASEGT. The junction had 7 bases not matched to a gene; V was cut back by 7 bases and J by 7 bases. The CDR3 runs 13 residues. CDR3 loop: CASMREGSGTQYF. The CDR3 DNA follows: TGTGCCAGCATGCGGGAGGGTAGCGGGACCCAGTACTTC.

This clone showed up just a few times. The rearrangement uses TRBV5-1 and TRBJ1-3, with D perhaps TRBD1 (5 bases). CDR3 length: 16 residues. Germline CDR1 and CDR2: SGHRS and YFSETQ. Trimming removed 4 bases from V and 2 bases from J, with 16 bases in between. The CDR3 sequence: CASSPVSWGTGNTIYF. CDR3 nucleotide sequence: TGCGCCAGCAGCCCCGTTAGTTGGGGCACTGGAAACACCATATATTTT.

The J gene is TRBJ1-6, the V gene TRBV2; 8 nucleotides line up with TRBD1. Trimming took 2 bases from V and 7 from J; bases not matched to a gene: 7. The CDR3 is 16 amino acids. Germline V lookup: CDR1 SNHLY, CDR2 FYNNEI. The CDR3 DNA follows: TGTGCCAGCAGTGAAACGACAGGGGTTAGCAATTCACCCCTCCACTTT. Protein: CASSETTGVSNSPLHF.

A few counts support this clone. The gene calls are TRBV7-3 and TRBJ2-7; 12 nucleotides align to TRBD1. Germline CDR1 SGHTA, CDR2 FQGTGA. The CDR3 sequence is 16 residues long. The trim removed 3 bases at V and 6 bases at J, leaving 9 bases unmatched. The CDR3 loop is CASSLSGDRGLGEQYF. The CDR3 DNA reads TGTGCCAGCAGCTTGTCAGGGGACAGGGGGCTGGGCGAGCAGTACTTC.

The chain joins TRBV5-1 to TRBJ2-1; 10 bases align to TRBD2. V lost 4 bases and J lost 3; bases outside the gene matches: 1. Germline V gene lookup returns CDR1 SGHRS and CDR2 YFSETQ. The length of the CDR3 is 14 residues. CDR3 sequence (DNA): TGCGCCAGCAGCGGGACTAGCGTCTACAATGAGCAGTTCTTC. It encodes CASSGTSVYNEQFF. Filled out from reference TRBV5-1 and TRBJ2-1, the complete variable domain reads KAGVTQTPRYLIKTRGQQVTLSCSPISGHRSVSWYQQTPGQGLQFLFEYFSETQRNKGNFPGRFSGRQFSNSRSEMNVSTLELGDSALYLCASSGTSVYNEQFFGPGTRLTVL.

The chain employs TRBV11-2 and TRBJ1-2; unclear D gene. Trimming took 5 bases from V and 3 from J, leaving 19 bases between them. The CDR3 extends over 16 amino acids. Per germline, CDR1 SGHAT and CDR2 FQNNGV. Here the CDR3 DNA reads TGTGCCAGCAGCCCCGTGCTGGGGTCGGGAGACTATGGCTACACCTTC. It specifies CASSPVLGSGDYGYTF. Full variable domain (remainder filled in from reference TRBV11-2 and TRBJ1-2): EAGVAQSPRYKIIEKRQSVAFWCNPISGHATLYWYQQILGQGPKLLIQFQNNGVVDDSQLPKDRFSAERLKGVDSTLKIQPAKLEDSAVYLCASSPVLGSGDYGYTFGSGTRLTVV.

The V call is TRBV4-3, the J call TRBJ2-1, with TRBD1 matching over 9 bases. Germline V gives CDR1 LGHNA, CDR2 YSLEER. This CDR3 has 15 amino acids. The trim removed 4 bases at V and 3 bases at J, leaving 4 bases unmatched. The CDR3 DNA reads TGCGCCAGCAGCCCAAGGGGACAGGGCTACAATGAGCAGTTCTTC. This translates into CASSPRGQGYNEQFF.

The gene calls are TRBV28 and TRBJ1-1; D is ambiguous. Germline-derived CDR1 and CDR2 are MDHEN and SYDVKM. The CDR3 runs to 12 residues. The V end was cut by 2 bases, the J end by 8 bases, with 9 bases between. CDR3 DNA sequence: TGTGCCAGCAGTTTACTAGGCGTAGAAGCTTTCTTT. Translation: CASSLLGVEAFF.

The CDR3 DNA reads as TGCAGCGTTGATTGGGGGCGCACGGTGGGGGAGCAGTACTTC. Translating gives CSVDWGRTVGEQYF. This chain uses TRBV29-1 with TRBJ2-7; weak D call: TRBD1 (6 bases). The CDR3 spans 14 residues. Germline V gene data show CDR1 as SQVTM and CDR2 as ANQGSEA. The germline V and J ends were trimmed by 3 bases and 7 bases, with 19 bases remaining between them.